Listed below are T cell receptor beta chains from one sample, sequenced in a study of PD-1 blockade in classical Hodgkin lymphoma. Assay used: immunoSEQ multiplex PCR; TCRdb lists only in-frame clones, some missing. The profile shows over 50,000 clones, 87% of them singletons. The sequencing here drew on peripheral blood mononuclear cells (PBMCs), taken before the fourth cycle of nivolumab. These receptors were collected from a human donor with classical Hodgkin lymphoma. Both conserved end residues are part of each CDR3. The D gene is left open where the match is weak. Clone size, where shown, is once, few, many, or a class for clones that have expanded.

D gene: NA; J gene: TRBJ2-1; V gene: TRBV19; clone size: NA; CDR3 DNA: TGTGCCAGTATGCAGGGTGCATACAATGAGCAGTTCTTC; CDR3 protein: CASMQGAYNEQFF
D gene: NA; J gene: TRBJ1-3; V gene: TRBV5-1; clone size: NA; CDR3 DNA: TGCGCCAGCAGCTTGGAGGACGGAAACACCATATATTTT; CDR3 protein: CASSLEDGNTIYF
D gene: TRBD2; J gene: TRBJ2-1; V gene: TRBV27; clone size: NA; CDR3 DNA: TGTGCCAGCAGTTATAGCGGGGGGGGATACAATGAGCAGTTCTTC; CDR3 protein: CASSYSGGGYNEQFF
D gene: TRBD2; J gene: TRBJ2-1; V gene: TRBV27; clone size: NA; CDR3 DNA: TGTGCCAGCAGTTTTTTACTAGCGGGGGGCCCAACCTACAATGAGCAGTTCTTC; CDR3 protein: CASSFLLAGGPTYNEQFF
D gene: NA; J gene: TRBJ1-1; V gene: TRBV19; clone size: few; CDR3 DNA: TGTGCCAGTAGTAGGAGGGGAGGGACTGAAGCTTTCTTT; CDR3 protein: CASSRRGGTEAFF
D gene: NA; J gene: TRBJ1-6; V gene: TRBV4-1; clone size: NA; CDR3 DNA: TGCGCCAGCAGCCGCGGCGGGGGGTATAATTCACCCCTCCACTTT; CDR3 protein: CASSRGGGYNSPLHF
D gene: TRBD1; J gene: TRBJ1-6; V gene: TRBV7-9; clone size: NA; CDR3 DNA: TGTGCCAGCGGACGCTCGGGGACAGCCTATAATTCACCCCTCCACTTT; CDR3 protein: CASGRSGTAYNSPLHF
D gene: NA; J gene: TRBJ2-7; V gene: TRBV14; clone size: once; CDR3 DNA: TGTGCCAGCAGCCAAGGTCACGAGCAGTACTTC; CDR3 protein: CASSQGHEQYF
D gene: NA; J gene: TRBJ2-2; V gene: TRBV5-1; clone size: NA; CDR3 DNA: TGCGCCAGCAAGGGTAGCAATACCGGGGAGCTGTTTTTT; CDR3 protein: CASKGSNTGELFF
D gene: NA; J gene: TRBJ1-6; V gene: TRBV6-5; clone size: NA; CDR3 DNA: TGTGCCAGCTTAGGAAGTTTGGGCCCACCCCTCCACTTT; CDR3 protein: CASLGSLGPPLHF
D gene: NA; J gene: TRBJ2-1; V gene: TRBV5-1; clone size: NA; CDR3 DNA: TGCGCCAGCAGCTTGGCAGGGGCGGGGGAGCAGTTCTTC; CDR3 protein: CASSLAGAGEQFF
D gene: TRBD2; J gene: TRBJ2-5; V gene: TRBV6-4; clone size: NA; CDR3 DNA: TGTGCCAGCAGTGTTTCTAGCGGGGGGACAGAGACCCAGTACTTC; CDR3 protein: CASSVSSGGTETQYF
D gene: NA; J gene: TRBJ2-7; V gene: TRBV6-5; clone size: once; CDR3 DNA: TGTGCCAGCAGTACAGGGACACAGAGCTCCTACGAGCAGTACTTC; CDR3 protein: CASSTGTQSSYEQYF
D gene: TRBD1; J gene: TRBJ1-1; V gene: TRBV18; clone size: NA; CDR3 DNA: TGTGCCAGCTCACTGGGACAGGGGCTAAACACTGAAGCTTTCTTT; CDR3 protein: CASSLGQGLNTEAFF
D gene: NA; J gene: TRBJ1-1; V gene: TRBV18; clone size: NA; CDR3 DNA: TGTGCCAGCTCACGCGACGGTGACAGTTCGTCTGAAGCTTTCTTT; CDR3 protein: CASSRDGDSSSEAFF
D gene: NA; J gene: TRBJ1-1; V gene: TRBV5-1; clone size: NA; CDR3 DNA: TGCGCCAGCAGCTTGCTGGGCAGCACTAACACTGAAGCTTTCTTT; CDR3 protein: CASSLLGSTNTEAFF
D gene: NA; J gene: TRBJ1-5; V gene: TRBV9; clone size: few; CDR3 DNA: TGTGCCAGCAGCGAGGGCCCCTTACAGCCCCAGCATTTT; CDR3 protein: CASSEGPLQPQHF
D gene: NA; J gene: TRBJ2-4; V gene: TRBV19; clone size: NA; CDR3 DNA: TGTGCCAGTAGTATTGGGACCCTAGCCAAAAACATTCAGTACTTC; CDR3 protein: CASSIGTLAKNIQYF
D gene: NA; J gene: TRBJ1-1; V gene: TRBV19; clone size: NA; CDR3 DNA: TGTGCCAGTAGTATATCTACAGGGATTCTGAACACTGAAGCTTTCTTT; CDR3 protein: CASSISTGILNTEAFF
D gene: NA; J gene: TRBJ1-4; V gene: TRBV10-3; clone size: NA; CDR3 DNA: TGTGCCACCGCTTCGATAACTAATGAAAAACTGTTTTTT; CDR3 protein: CATASITNEKLFF
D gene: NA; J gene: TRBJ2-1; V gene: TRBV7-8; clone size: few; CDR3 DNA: TGTGCCAGCAGCTCCACTACAGATAATGAGCAGTTCTTC; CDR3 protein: CASSSTTDNEQFF
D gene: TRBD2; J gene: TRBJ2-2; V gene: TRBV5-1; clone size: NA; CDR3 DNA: TGCGCCAGCAGCCCCTTAGCGGGGGGTAACGCCGGGGAGCTGTTTTTT; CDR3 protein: CASSPLAGGNAGELFF
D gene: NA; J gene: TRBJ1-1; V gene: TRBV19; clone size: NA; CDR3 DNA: TGTGCCAGTAGTATAGATCCCAGGGTCACTGAAGCTTTCTTT; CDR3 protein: CASSIDPRVTEAFF
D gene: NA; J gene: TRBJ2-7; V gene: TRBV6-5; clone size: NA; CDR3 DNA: TGTGCCAGCAGATTTCGGACAGCCTACGAGCAGTACTTC; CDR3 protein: CASRFRTAYEQYF